The 22 T cell receptor beta chains below come from one sample, sequenced in a study of Ad26.COV2.S vaccination and SARS-CoV-2 variants. Only in-frame clones appear in the TCRdb table, and some are missing; sequencing was by immunoSEQ multiplex PCR. The sample holds 150,000 to 200,000 clones, approximately 90% seen once. The sequencing used peripheral blood, collected after recovery from COVID-19. All receptors derive from a human donor who had recovered from COVID-19.

The chain recombines TRBV4-1 with TRBJ1-5; tentatively, D is TRBD1 (6 bases). CDR1 and CDR2 from the germline V gene are MGHRA and YSYEKL. The CDR3 covers 15 residues. Trimming took off 5 bases at V and 4 bases at J, with 15 bases between the two ends. The CDR3 DNA is TGCGCCAGCAGCTCCACCGGGACACAGAATCAGCCCCAGCATTTT. Its protein product is CASSSTGTQNQPQHF.

V gene TRBV7-3 combines with J gene TRBJ2-5; TRBD2 matches 10 bases. The germline V gene has CDR1 SGHTA and CDR2 FQGTGA. Unmatched junction bases numbered 3, after V lost 2 bases and J lost 3 bases. This CDR3 comprises 15 residues. CDR3 protein: CASSLGTSAKETQYF. The CDR3 DNA sequence: TGTGCCAGCAGCTTAGGGACTAGCGCCAAAGAGACCCAGTACTTC. Based on the CDR3 plus reference TRBV7-3 and TRBJ2-5, the full variable domain is GAGVSQTPSNKVTEKGKYVELRCDPISGHTALYWYRQSLGQGPEFLIYFQGTGAADDSGLPNDRFFAVRPEGSVSTLKIQRTERGDSAVYLCASSLGTSAKETQYFGPGTRLLVL.

The chain is built from TRBV28 and TRBJ2-7; the D gene is possibly TRBD2 (5 bases). Germline CDR1 reads MDHEN; CDR2 reads SYDVKM. Between the trimmed V and J ends, which lost 5 bases and 3 bases, there was a span of 23 bases. The CDR3 is 17 amino acids. Here the CDR3 reads CASSLRKARAGDYEQYF. In DNA, the CDR3 is TGTGCCAGCAGTCTACGGAAGGCAAGGGCGGGCGACTACGAGCAGTACTTC. The full variable domain, rest sourced from reference TRBV28 and TRBJ2-7, is DVKVTQSSRYLVKRTGEKVFLECVQDMDHENMFWYRQDPGLGLRLIYFSYDVKMKEKGDIPEGYSVSREKKERFSLILESASTNQTSMYLCASSLRKARAGDYEQYFGPGTRLTVT.

The chain employs TRBV19 and TRBJ1-5, with 9 positions matching TRBD1. Germline CDR1 LNHDA, CDR2 SQIVND (reference sequence). V lost 5 bases, J lost 14 bases, and 13 bases stayed unmatched. This CDR3 comprises 14 residues. The CDR3 spells CASSLNPGTGMKHF. As DNA, the CDR3 is TGTGCCAGTAGTTTAAACCCCGGGACAGGGATGAAGCATTTT. The complete variable domain, with remaining parts taken from reference TRBV19 and TRBJ1-5, reads DGGITQSPKYLFRKEGQNVTLSCEQNLNHDAMYWYRQDPGQGLRLIYYSQIVNDFQKGDIAEGYSVSREKKESFPLTVTSAQKNPTAFYLCASSLNPGTGMKHFGDGTRLSIL.

This chain joins TRBV4-2 and TRBJ1-2; no clear D. Germline V gene data show CDR1 as LGHNA and CDR2 as YNFKEQ. The CDR3 sequence is 13 residues long. Trimming pared 1 base from V and 6 bases from J, leaving 9 bases between. Here the CDR3 reads CASSQGRGNGYTF. The DNA of the CDR3 is TGTGCCAGCAGCCAAGGCCGAGGGAATGGCTACACCTTC.

A single count supports this clone. J is TRBJ2-5 and V is TRBV5-1; 9 bases are shared with TRBD1. Per the germline V gene, CDR1 is SGHRS and CDR2 is YFSETQ. V lost 5 bases and J lost 5; bases outside the gene matches: 4. CDR3 length: 13 amino acids. Here the CDR3 reads CASRAGTGETQYF. The CDR3 region has the DNA TGCGCCAGCAGGGCCGGGACAGGGGAGACCCAGTACTTC. Combining the CDR3 with reference TRBV5-1 and TRBJ2-5 gives the whole variable domain KAGVTQTPRYLIKTRGQQVTLSCSPISGHRSVSWYQQTPGQGLQFLFEYFSETQRNKGNFPGRFSGRQFSNSRSEMNVSTLELGDSALYLCASRAGTGETQYFGPGTRLLVL.

This clone was counted a single time. The rearrangement uses TRBV13 and TRBJ1-1; D perhaps matches TRBD1 (5 bases). CDR1 PRHDT and CDR2 FYEKMQ come from the germline V gene (reference sequence). With 6 bases removed from V and 5 bases from J, the gap between germline ends came to 10 bases. The CDR3 extends over 12 amino acids. CDR3 coding DNA: TGTGCCAGCAGTTCGGGGGGGACTGAAGCTTTCTTT. Amino acids: CASSSGGTEAFF. Using reference TRBV13 and TRBJ1-1 for the parts outside the CDR3, the full variable domain is AAGVIQSPRHLIKEKRETATLKCYPIPRHDTVYWYQQGPGQDPQFLISFYEKMQSDKGSIPDRFSAQQFSDYHSELNMSSLELGDSALYFCASSSGGTEAFFGQGTRLTVV.

The chain uses TRBV7-9 and TRBJ1-1; the D is unclear. Deletions cut 1 base from V and 4 bases from J, with 10 bases between. The CDR3 totals 14 residues. Germline V gives CDR1 SEHNR, CDR2 FQNEAQ (reference sequence). CDR3 in amino acids: CASSLEREGTEAFF. The CDR3 bases are TGTGCCAGCAGCTTAGAAAGGGAAGGCACTGAAGCTTTCTTT.

This clone appeared a few times. This rearrangement joins TRBV5-1 to TRBJ1-1; the match to TRBD1 covers 8 bases. CDR3 length: 14 residues. V lost 4 bases, J lost 10 bases, and 12 bases stayed unmatched. Germline V CDR1 and CDR2: SGHRS, YFSETQ. The CDR3 coding sequence is TGCGCCAGCAGCACTTTGACAGGGGCGGATGGAGCTTTCTTT. Translation: CASSTLTGADGAFF.

The V gene is TRBV6-5, the J gene TRBJ1-3, with D maybe TRBD1 (6 bases). Per germline, CDR1 MNHEY and CDR2 SVGAGI. V lost 7 bases, J lost 6 bases, and 13 bases lay in between. The CDR3 totals 13 residues. Here the CDR3 DNA reads TGTGCCAGCACGGGGGGGCACGAAAACACCATATATTTT. This gives the protein CASTGGHENTIYF.

The chain links TRBV25-1 to TRBJ2-7; no clear D. Per the germline V gene, CDR1 is MGHDK and CDR2 is SYGVNS. The V and J ends lost 0 bases and 5 bases respectively, with 11 bases between them. The CDR3 runs to 14 residues. The CDR3 DNA sequence: TGTGCCAGCAGTGAATACAATAAAGGGCACGAGCAGTACTTC. This sequence encodes CASSEYNKGHEQYF.

V is TRBV6-5 and J is TRBJ2-3; 10 bases are a match to TRBD2. The CDR3 sequence is 12 residues long. Germline V gene data show CDR1 as MNHEY and CDR2 as SVGAGI. Trimming cost V 7 bases and J 6 bases; bases outside gene matches: 1. The CDR3 is CASMTSGDTQYF. In DNA form, the CDR3 reads TGTGCCAGCATGACTAGCGGGGATACGCAGTATTTT.

The rearrangement joins TRBV30 to TRBJ1-6; TRBD1 aligns across 10 bases. The V gene end was trimmed by 0 bases and the J gene end by 8 bases; junction bases not matched to a gene: 4. The length of the CDR3 is 15 residues. Germline CDR1 and CDR2: GTSNPN and SVGIG (reference sequence). CDR3 bases: TGTGCCTGGAGTGTCGGGACAGGGGTATATTCACCCCTCCACTTT. Translation: CAWSVGTGVYSPLHF. Using reference TRBV30 and TRBJ1-6 for the parts outside the CDR3, the full variable domain is SQTIHQWPATLVQPVGSPLSLECTVEGTSNPNLYWYRQAAGRGLQLLFYSVGIGQISSEVPQNLSASRPQDRQFILSSKKLLLSDSGFYLCAWSVGTGVYSPLHFGNGTRLTVT.

V gene TRBV3-1 (or the pseudogene TRBV3-2) combines with J gene TRBJ1-6; 7 nucleotides line up with TRBD1. The germline V gene has CDR1 LGHDT and CDR2 YNNKEL (reference sequence). J gave up 8 bases and V 1 base, and 5 bases lay outside the gene matches. The CDR3 sequence is 15 residues long. CDR3 nucleotide sequence: TGTGCCAGCAGCCAAGGACAGGGCGACCATTCACCCCTCCACTTT. Protein product: CASSQGQGDHSPLHF.

The chain couples TRBV27 to TRBJ2-1; D not certain. The CDR3 consists of 15 residues. Germline lookup yields CDR1 MNHEY and CDR2 SMNVEV (reference sequence). Trimming took off 4 bases at V and 0 bases at J, with 10 bases between the two ends. DNA of the CDR3: TGTGCCAGCAGTTCCGGCCCTAGCTCCTACAATGAGCAGTTCTTC. It encodes CASSSGPSSYNEQFF.

The chain couples TRBV6-4 to TRBJ1-3; 8 bases are a match to TRBD1. The CDR3 loop spans 16 amino acids. In germline, CDR1 is MRHNA, CDR2 SNTAGT. V shed 5 bases, J shed 8 bases, and the junction held 14 bases outside the gene matches. The CDR3 coding sequence is TGTGCCAGCAGTTACCCCACCCCAGGGGGCAAGGACACCATATATTTT. It encodes CASSYPTPGGKDTIYF.

The rearrangement links TRBV2 to TRBJ2-1; D not resolved. The CDR3 is made up of 15 amino acids. V lost 2 bases and J lost 4, with 12 bases in between. The germline gives CDR1 SNHLY, CDR2 FYNNEI. CDR3 DNA: TGTGCCAGCAGTGAAAGGTTGCCGCTTTACAATGAGCAGTTCTTC. The encoded protein is CASSERLPLYNEQFF.

The rearrangement links TRBV15 to TRBJ1-5; D may be TRBD1 (5 bases). Trimming took 0 bases from V and 3 from J, leaving 12 bases between them. The CDR3 totals 16 residues. The V gene's germline CDR1 is LNHNV and CDR2 YYDKDF (reference sequence). The CDR3 loop is CATSREGRVYNQPQHF. The CDR3 region has the DNA TGTGCCACCAGCAGAGAGGGCAGGGTATACAATCAGCCCCAGCATTTT.

This clone was observed a single time. CDR3 in DNA: TGTGCCAGTAGTATTTCTGGGGCGAACACTGAAGCTTTCTTT. As protein: CASSISGANTEAFF. The chain has TRBV19 and TRBJ1-1; the D gene is possibly TRBD1 (5 bases). Germline lookup yields CDR1 LNHDA and CDR2 SQIVND (reference sequence). This CDR3 is 14 amino acids long. Trimming cost V 3 bases and J 1 base, with 9 bases left between them.

This sequence joins TRBV5-1 and TRBJ2-5, with TRBD1 matching 9 bases. This CDR3 contains 14 residues. From germline, CDR1 is SGHRS and CDR2 YFSETQ. Trimming took 4 bases from V and 5 from J; bases not matched to a gene: 6. This CDR3 is CASSTQGAGETQYF. The DNA of the CDR3 is TGCGCCAGCAGCACACAGGGGGCTGGTGAGACCCAGTACTTC.

This chain connects TRBV27 to TRBJ2-1; TRBD2 agrees at 7 bases. CDR1 MNHEY and CDR2 SMNVEV come from the germline V gene (reference sequence). Trimming removed 6 bases from V and 4 bases from J; junction bases left unmatched: 12. There are 16 residues in the CDR3. The CDR3 DNA reads as TGTGCCAGCAGGCCCGGAACGGACGGGAGGTACAATGAGCAGTTCTTC. Its protein is CASRPGTDGRYNEQFF.

The rearrangement joins TRBV6-1 to TRBJ1-6; 7 bases match TRBD1. Germline CDR1 reads MNHNS; CDR2 reads SASEGT. J lost 7 bases, V lost 3 bases, and 9 bases had no gene match. This CDR3 has 16 amino acids. The CDR3 region is CASSEGDRVGNSPLHF. The CDR3 DNA reads as TGTGCCAGCAGTGAGGGAGACAGGGTTGGGAATTCACCCCTCCACTTT.